The sequence of this T cell receptor beta chain was determined in a study of blood T cell repertoires in COVID-19. Trimming removed 5 bases at V and 7 bases at J, with 13 bases between. This CDR3 region has 13 residues. Germline CDR1 and CDR2: KGHDR and SFDVKD. Assay used: immunoSEQ multiplex PCR; TCRdb lists only in-frame clones, some missing. The sample has about 30,000 clones; around 77% are singletons. The source material was peripheral blood. The origin of this receptor is a woman aged 70-85 years with active or convalescent COVID-19. The rearrangement uses TRBV24-1 and TRBJ1-2; perhaps TRBD1 as D (6 bases). The CDR3 bases are TGTGCCACCAGTGCAGGGGCCTTTGGTGGCTACACCTTC. Protein sequence: CATSAGAFGGYTF.